This T cell receptor beta chain was observed in a study of T cells in tuberculosis (dated by TCRdb to 2016 to 2019). For the study in its entirety: To characterize T cells specific for the mycobacterial lipid antigen glucose monomycolate (GMM), the study used CD1B tetramers together with high-throughput TCR immunosequencing. With approximately ten people per group, a South African clinical cohort compared IGRA-negative adolescents, IGRA-positive adolescents with latent tuberculosis, and adults with active tuberculosis.

Study-wide findings and limitations: Shorter CDR3-alpha lengths in active tuberculosis patients partly drove the smaller NN-distances, and the TCR-beta difference was not statistically significant. Clinical samples were selected based on which cryopreserved specimens were available, and the active tuberculosis cases were adults whereas the controls were adolescents. Using GEM motif frequencies, a classifier achieved around 70% accuracy, whereas a classifier built on the diverse GMM-specific repertoire got to 87% accuracy (AUROC around 0.89). Smaller mean NN-distances to GMM-specific TCRs were observed in active tuberculosis TCR-alpha repertoires than in IGRA-negative controls, suggesting clonal expansion of GMM-specific TCRs.

The immunoSEQ multiplex PCR assay was used to generate TCR libraries, with TCR-beta and/or TCR-alpha/delta assays applied to each sample. The amplified TCR libraries were sequenced using the Illumina high-throughput platform. The paper's data handling went like this. Clustering and dimensionality reduction relied on pairwise TCRdist distances among GMM-specific receptors from T cells that were either sorted ex vivo or expanded in vitro. Each clinical repertoire received a mean NN-distance score, defined as the average TCRdist to the nearest 10% of tetramer-positive reference sequences. To compute GEM TCR motif frequency, the fraction of unique TCRs matching known GEM sequences by V/J usage and CDR3 length was calculated. Linear discriminant analysis with leave-one-out cross-validation, implemented in scikit-learn, was used to classify active tuberculosis. This is the immuneACCESS table as TCRdb keeps it, with only in-frame sequences that have V and J called. A part of the clones is gone; compared with another copy, unresolved V genes explain less than half, and the rest is unexplained. The V and J calls and clone size were taken over from that table, and D and trimming were inferred from the DNA. This sample is represented by 40,000 to 50,000 clones; 95% of them were singletons. The ten largest make up roughly 3.5% of the sample.

At study entry, adolescents were screened for latent tuberculosis infection using a tuberculin skin test and the QuantiFERON-TB GOLD In-Tube IGRA. Immunosequencing of unsorted cryopreserved PBMC covered, on average, around 91,000 T cells per clinical donor. Eleven high schools in the Worcester region of the Western Cape, South Africa, served as enrollment sites for adolescents aged 12 to 18 years. Around 10 M. tuberculosis-infected adolescents and roughly ten uninfected adolescents were selected, with the two groups matched for age and sex. Adolescent PBMC were isolated from freshly drawn heparinized blood by density centrifugation and cryopreserved. Clipping removes 4 bases from V and 5 bases from J, with 5 as the unmatched junction base count. The germline V gene supplies CDR1 SGHRS and CDR2 YFSETQ. From the cysteine up to the phenylalanine, the CDR3 has a length of 13 residues. The entry retains the CDR3 DNA only, 39 bases that are in frame from base 1.

Note on this clone: The antigen it recognizes is unknown. The record has no base qualities; no much larger clone is one base away.

The sequence came from a donor aged 10 to 29 with latent tuberculosis or without tuberculosis infection. The rearrangement combines TRBV5-1 with TRBJ1-1, and TRBD1 matches 7 of the central bases. Sequenced input: PBMCs. CDR3 sequence: CASSPETGTEAFF. The DNA sequence is TGCGCCAGCAGCCCTGAGACAGGGACTGAAGCTTTCTTT. Outside the CDR3, residues come from the reference TRBV5-1 and TRBJ1-1 proteins, so the full variable domain is: KAGVTQTPRYLIKTRGQQVTLSCSPISGHRSVSWYQQTPGQGLQFLFEYFSETQRNKGNFPGRFSGRQFSNSRSEMNVSTLELGDSALYLCASSPETGTEAFFGQGTRLTVV.